Shown below are 12 T cell receptor beta chains from a single sample sequenced in a study of T-cell reconstitution after alpha-beta-depleted transplantation in children. Preparation of the TCRbeta library used unique molecular identifiers. One entry per CDR3 protein, called by TCRdb with MiXCR from the PCR reads. Of more than 250,000 distinct CDR3 sequences detected, about 10% appear once; the ten largest clones hold roughly 9.1%. Material: PBMCs from the stem cell graft donor, obtained from the stem cell graft. Every receptor here comes from a human donor who donated a stem cell graft to a child with SCID.

This clonotype came up a few times. This chain uses TRBV10-3 with TRBJ2-2; D is ambiguous. V lost 0 bases and J 3 bases, leaving 5 bases between the germline ends. Germline V gene sequence: CDR1 ENHRY, CDR2 SYGVKD. The CDR3 covers 14 residues. In DNA form, the CDR3 reads TGTGCCATCAGTGAGTCGCTAGACACCGGGGAGCTGTTTTTT. It specifies CAISESLDTGELFF.

In its sample, this clonotype was seen a few times. V gene TRBV12-3 or TRBV12-4 combines with J gene TRBJ1-5; D remains ambiguous. V was pared by 3 bases and J by 2 bases, with 8 bases between. The CDR3 loop spans 14 amino acids. CDR3: CASSFGLGNQPQHF. The CDR3 coding sequence is TGTGCCAGCAGTTTCGGTCTTGGCAATCAGCCCCAGCATTTT.

This clonotype was recorded many times. The V and J genes are TRBV29-1 and TRBJ2-1; D remains ambiguous. The germline V and J ends were trimmed by 1 base and 7 bases, with 2 bases remaining between them. There are 10 residues in the CDR3. In germline, CDR1 is SQVTM, CDR2 ANQGSEA. CDR3 residues: CSVEVNEQFF. CDR3 DNA sequence: TGCAGCGTTGAAGTTAATGAGCAGTTCTTC.

A few counts support this clonotype. The V gene is TRBV18, the J gene TRBJ1-6, with 8 bases aligning to TRBD1. The germline V gene has CDR1 KGHSH and CDR2 LQKENI. The V segment lost 2 bases and the J segment 16 bases; nucleotides outside the gene matches: 4. The CDR3 is 12 amino acids. This CDR3 reads CASSPGTGGLHF. As DNA, the CDR3 is TGTGCCAGCTCACCAGGGACAGGCGGTCTCCACTTT.

With respect to this clonotype: A read error may account for a junction end that differs from germline. The chain uses TRBV7-9 and TRBJ1-6; D gene ambiguous. Germline V gene lookup returns CDR1 SEHNR and CDR2 FQNEAQ (reference sequence). This CDR3 is built from 12 residues. DNA of the CDR3: TGTGCCAGCAGCTCCGATAATTCACCCCTCCACTTT. This translates into CASSSDNSPLHF.

This clonotype turned up a few times. The rearrangement uses TRBV4-1 and TRBJ1-1; D might be TRBD1 (6 bases). The CDR3 extends over 17 amino acids. Per the germline V gene, CDR1 is MGHRA and CDR2 is YSYEKL. Deletions cut 4 bases from V and 1 base from J, with 19 bases between. The CDR3 spells CASSLRGGAGTNTEAFF. The CDR3 DNA is TGCGCCAGCAGCCTCAGAGGGGGGGCCGGTACGAACACTGAAGCTTTCTTT.

The chain recombines TRBV3-1 with TRBJ2-1, with TRBD1 matching 8 bases. V was clipped by 1 base and J by 8 bases; unmatched bases: 10. The CDR3 runs to 16 residues. Germline-derived CDR1 and CDR2 are LGHDT and YNNKEL (reference sequence). The chain's CDR3 is CASSQALGQGYDEQFF. DNA for the CDR3: TGTGCCAGCAGCCAAGCGTTAGGACAGGGTTACGATGAGCAGTTCTTC.

This clonotype has a handful of counts. The V call is TRBV10-3, the J call TRBJ2-3; unclear D gene. Germline assignment: CDR1 ENHRY and CDR2 SYGVKD. CDR3 length: 14 residues. The V and J ends lost 10 bases and 0 bases respectively, with 14 bases between them. Here the CDR3 reads CATKGSASTDTQYF. The CDR3 DNA follows: TGTGCCACCAAGGGTTCCGCAAGCACAGATACGCAGTATTTT.

This clonotype was observed a handful of times. The chain has TRBV2 and TRBJ2-3, with D perhaps matching TRBD1 or TRBD2 (6 bases each). The ends were cut back, 0 bases at V and 0 bases at J, with 13 bases in the middle. CDR1 is SNHLY, CDR2 FYNNEI, per germline. This CDR3 comprises 17 residues. The CDR3 reads CASSEALGGLSTDTQYF. The CDR3 DNA is TGTGCCAGCAGTGAAGCGCTTGGGGGGCTAAGCACAGATACGCAGTATTTT.

V usage is TRBV6-1 and J usage is TRBJ2-5; D remains ambiguous. CDR1 is MNHNS, CDR2 SASEGT, per germline. The V end was cut by 8 bases, the J end by 2 bases, with 15 bases between. The CDR3 loop spans 14 amino acids. The CDR3 DNA sequence: TGTGCCAGCGGAAGTCAGGTGCCTCAAGAGACCCAGTACTTC. Translated: CASGSQVPQETQYF.

This clonotype was seen a handful of times. The chain links TRBV2 to TRBJ2-7; D might be TRBD1 (6 bases). Germline-derived CDR1 and CDR2 are SNHLY and FYNNEI. V shed 5 bases and J shed 1 base, with 12 bases lying between them. The CDR3 runs to 14 residues. CDR3 sequence: CASSTRQASYEQYF. DNA of the CDR3: TGTGCCAGCAGTACCAGACAGGCGTCCTACGAGCAGTACTTC.

The V call is TRBV12-3 or TRBV12-4, the J call TRBJ1-6; weak D call: TRBD1 (5 bases). Between the trimmed V and J ends, which lost 2 bases and 6 bases, there was a span of 8 bases. The length of the CDR3 is 14 residues. CDR3 residues: CASSLSGLNSPLHF. The CDR3 DNA follows: TGTGCCAGCAGTTTATCGGGGCTTAATTCACCCCTCCACTTT.